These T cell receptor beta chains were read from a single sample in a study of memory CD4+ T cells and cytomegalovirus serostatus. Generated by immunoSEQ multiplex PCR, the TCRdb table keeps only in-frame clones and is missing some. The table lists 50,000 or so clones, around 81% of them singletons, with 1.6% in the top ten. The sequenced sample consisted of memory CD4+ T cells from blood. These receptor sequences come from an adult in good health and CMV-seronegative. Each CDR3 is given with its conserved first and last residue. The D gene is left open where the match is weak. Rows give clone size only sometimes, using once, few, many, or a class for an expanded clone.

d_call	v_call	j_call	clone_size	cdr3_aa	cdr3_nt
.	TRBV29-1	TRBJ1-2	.	CSVWTANYGYTF	TGCAGCGTCTGGACGGCCAACTATGGCTACACCTTC
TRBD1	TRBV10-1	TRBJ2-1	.	CASSTGQGRSYNEQFF	TGCGCCAGCAGTACGGGACAGGGGAGGTCCTACAATGAGCAGTTCTTC
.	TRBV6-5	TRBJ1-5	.	CASTGRAGVEPQHF	TGTGCCAGCACCGGACGAGCGGGGGTAGAGCCCCAGCATTTT
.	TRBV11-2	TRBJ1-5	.	CASSPSAGGLGQPQHF	TGTGCCAGCAGCCCGAGTGCGGGGGGGCTAGGGCAGCCCCAGCATTTT
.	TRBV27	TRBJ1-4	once	CASSGQRPDPLATNEKLFF	TGTGCCAGCAGTGGACAGCGACCTGATCCACTCGCAACTAATGAAAAACTGTTTTTT
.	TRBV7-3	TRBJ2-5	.	CASSARREETQYF	TGTGCCAGCAGCGCGCGACGTGAAGAGACCCAGTACTTC
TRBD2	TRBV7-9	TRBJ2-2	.	CASSLGASGRAVTGELFF	TGTGCCAGCAGCTTAGGCGCTAGCGGGAGGGCCGTCACCGGGGAGCTGTTTTTT
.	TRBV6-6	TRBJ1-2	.	CASSSQGGIYGYTF	TGTGCCAGCAGTTCACAGGGCGGTATCTATGGCTACACCTTC
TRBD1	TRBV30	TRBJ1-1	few	CAWSADRGNTEAFF	TGTGCCTGGAGTGCCGACAGGGGGAACACTGAAGCTTTCTTT
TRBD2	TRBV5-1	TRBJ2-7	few	CASRTGTSGLASYEQYF	TGCGCCAGCAGAACCGGGACTAGCGGGCTCGCCTCCTACGAGCAGTACTTC
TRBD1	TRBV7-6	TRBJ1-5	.	CASSLDRGTGNQPQHF	TGTGCCAGCAGCTTAGACCGCGGGACAGGGAATCAGCCCCAGCATTTT
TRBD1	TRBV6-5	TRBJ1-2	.	CASSWTGAVGYTF	TGTGCCAGCAGTTGGACAGGGGCGGTTGGCTACACCTTC
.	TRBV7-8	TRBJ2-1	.	CASSSPGLPIYNEQFF	TGTGCCAGCAGCTCCCCGGGACTCCCAATCTACAATGAGCAGTTCTTC
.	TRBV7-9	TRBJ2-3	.	CASSLEGRGTDTQYF	TGTGCCAGCAGCTTAGAAGGACGGGGCACAGATACGCAGTATTTT
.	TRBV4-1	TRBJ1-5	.	CASSQEDSGGNQPQHF	TGCGCCAGCAGCCAAGAAGACTCCGGAGGGAATCAGCCCCAGCATTTT
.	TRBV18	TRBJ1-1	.	CASSLDGRGTASSTEAFF	TGTGCCAGCTCACTTGATGGGAGAGGCACAGCGTCGAGCACTGAAGCTTTCTTT
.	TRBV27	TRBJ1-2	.	CASSNREKWTF	TGTGCCAGCAGTAACAGGGAGAAGTGGACCTTC
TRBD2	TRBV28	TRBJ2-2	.	CASSFLPSGRTGELFF	TGTGCCAGCAGTTTTCTCCCTAGCGGGAGAACCGGGGAGCTGTTTTTT
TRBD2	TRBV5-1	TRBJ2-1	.	CASSWGGSGINNEQFF	TGCGCCAGCAGCTGGGGCGGCAGCGGGATTAACAATGAGCAGTTCTTC
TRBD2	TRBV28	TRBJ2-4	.	CASVPGGTKNIQYF	TGTGCCAGCGTCCCCGGGGGGACCAAAAACATTCAGTACTTC
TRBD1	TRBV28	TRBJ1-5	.	CASTTTVGTGTYQPQHF	TGTGCCAGCACTACGACAGTGGGGACAGGGACTTATCAGCCCCAGCATTTT
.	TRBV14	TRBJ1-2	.	CASSQQTNYGYTF	TGTGCCAGCAGCCAACAGACTAACTATGGCTACACCTTC
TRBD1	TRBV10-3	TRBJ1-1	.	CAIRGQGTMNTEAFF	TGTGCCATCAGAGGACAGGGCACTATGAACACTGAAGCTTTCTTT
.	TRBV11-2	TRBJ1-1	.	CASSFGEIGTEAFF	TGTGCCAGCAGCTTTGGGGAGATCGGCACTGAAGCTTTCTTT
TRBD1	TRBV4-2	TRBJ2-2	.	CASSQDWDRVPAGELFF	TGTGCCAGCAGCCAAGATTGGGACAGGGTCCCCGCCGGGGAGCTGTTTTTT
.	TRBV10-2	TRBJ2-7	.	CASSPVSYEQYF	TGCGCCAGCAGCCCCGTGAGCTACGAGCAGTACTTC
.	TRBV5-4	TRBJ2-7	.	CASSFFSSDEQYF	TGTGCCAGCAGCTTCTTTTCTTCGGACGAGCAGTACTTC